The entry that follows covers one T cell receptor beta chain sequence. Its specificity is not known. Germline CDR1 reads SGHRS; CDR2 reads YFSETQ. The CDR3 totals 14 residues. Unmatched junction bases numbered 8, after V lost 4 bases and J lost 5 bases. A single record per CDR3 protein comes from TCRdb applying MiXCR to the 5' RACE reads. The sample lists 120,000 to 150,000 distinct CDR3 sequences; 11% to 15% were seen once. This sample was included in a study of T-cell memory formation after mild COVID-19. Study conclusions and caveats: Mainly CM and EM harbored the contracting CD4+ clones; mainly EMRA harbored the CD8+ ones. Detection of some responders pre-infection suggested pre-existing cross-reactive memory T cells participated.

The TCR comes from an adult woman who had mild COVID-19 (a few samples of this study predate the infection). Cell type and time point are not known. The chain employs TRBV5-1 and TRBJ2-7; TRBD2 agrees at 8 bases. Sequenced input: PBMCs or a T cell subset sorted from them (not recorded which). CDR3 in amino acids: CASSQFSGDHEQYF. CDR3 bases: TGCGCCAGCAGCCAATTTAGCGGGGACCACGAGCAGTACTTC.